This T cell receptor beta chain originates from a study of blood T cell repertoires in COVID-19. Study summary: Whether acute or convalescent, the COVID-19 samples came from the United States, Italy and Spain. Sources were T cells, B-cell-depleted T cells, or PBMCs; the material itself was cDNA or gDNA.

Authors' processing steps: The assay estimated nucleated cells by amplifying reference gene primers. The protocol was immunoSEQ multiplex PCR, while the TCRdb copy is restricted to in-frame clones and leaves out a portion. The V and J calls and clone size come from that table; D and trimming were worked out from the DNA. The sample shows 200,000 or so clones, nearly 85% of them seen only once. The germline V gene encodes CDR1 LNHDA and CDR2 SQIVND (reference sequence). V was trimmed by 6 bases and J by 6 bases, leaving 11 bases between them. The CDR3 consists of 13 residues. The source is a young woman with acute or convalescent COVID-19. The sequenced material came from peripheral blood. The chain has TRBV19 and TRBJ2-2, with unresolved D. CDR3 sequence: CASRIDLSGELFF. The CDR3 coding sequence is TGTGCCAGTAGGATCGACTTATCCGGGGAGCTGTTTTTT.